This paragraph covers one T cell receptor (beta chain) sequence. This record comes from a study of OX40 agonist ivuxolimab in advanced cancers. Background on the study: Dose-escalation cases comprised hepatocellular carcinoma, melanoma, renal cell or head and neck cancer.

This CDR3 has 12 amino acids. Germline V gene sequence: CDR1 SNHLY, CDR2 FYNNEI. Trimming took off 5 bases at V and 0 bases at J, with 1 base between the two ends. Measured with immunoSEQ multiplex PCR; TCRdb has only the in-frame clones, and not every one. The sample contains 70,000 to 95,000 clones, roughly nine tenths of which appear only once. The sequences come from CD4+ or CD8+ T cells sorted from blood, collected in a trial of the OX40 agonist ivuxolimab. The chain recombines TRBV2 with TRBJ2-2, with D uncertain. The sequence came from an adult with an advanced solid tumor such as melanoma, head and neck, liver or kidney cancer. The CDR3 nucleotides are TGTGCCAGCAGTCCGAACACCGGGGAGCTGTTTTTT. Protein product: CASSPNTGELFF.